This TCR beta chain came from a study of T-cell memory formation after mild COVID-19. The CDR3 spans 13 residues. The germline CDR1 and CDR2 sequences are SGHTA and FQGNSA. V was cut by 3 bases and J by 6 bases, with 11 bases left in between. The sample holds a few counts of this clonotype. A single record per CDR3 protein comes from TCRdb applying MiXCR to the 5' RACE reads. The data hold about 200,000 distinct CDR3 sequences, with 16% observed a single time. Sequences were obtained from PBMCs or a T cell subset sorted from them (not recorded which). The TCR comes from an adult woman who had mild COVID-19 (a few samples of this study predate the infection). Cell type and time point are not known. The V call is TRBV7-2, the J call TRBJ1-2; D is possibly TRBD1 (6 bases). The DNA of the CDR3 is TGTGCCAGCAGCTTGGGGGCCACGGATGGCTACACCTTC. Protein sequence: CASSLGATDGYTF. Based on the CDR3 plus reference TRBV7-2 and TRBJ1-2, the full variable domain is GAGVSQSPSNKVTEKGKDVELRCDPISGHTALYWYRQSLGQGLEFLIYFQGNSAPDKSGLPSDRFSAERTGGSVSTLTIQRTQQEDSAVYLCASSLGATDGYTFGSGTRLTVV.